This T cell receptor beta chain was retrieved from a study of cytomegalovirus exposure and HLA in healthy donors. Primers: 60 Vbeta forward and 13 Jbeta reverse. TCRdb's copy holds only in-frame clones and misses some; the assay was immunoSEQ multiplex PCR. The sample lists about 110,000 clones, approximately 70% seen once, with 8.4% in the top ten. These donors counted as nominally healthy when sampled, but unrecorded immune exposures were likely. Study-wide results and limits: Sequencing depth across donors, presence/absence analyses assumed, was roughly uniform. Looking again later, the authors saw that most CMV-associated TCR beta chains seemed HLA-restricted. Per published reports, the classifier diagnosed cytomegalovirus status with high specificity and sensitivity.

As concerns this clone: Its antigen remains unidentified.

Material for sequencing was PBMCs. This clonotype was sampled from a man in his forties or fifties in good health and CMV-seronegative.

CDR3 nucleotides: TGCAGCGTTGAAGGGATCCGGGGGGCAGGGACAGATACGCAGTATTTT. Translation: CSVEGIRGAGTDTQYF. The chain recombines TRBV29-1 with TRBJ2-3; weak D call: TRBD2 (7 bases). This CDR3 comprises 16 residues. V was trimmed by 1 base and J by 3 bases, leaving 17 bases between them. CDR1 is SQVTM, CDR2 ANQGSEA, per germline.